This T cell receptor (beta chain) was sequenced during a study of a mutant IDH1 vaccine in newly diagnosed glioma. Overall study context: Mean patient age was about 40 years; approximately 60% were male and around 38% female. Study-level points and caveats: Vaccine-induced immune responses occurred in roughly 95% of patients.

Trimming removed 2 bases at V and 5 bases at J, with 15 bases between. The CDR3 length is 15 residues. Germline assignment: CDR1 MGHDK and CDR2 SYGVNS. Sequencing was performed with immunoSEQ multiplex PCR; in TCRdb, only in-frame clones are kept and a portion is missing. Of roughly 44,000 clones listed, around 81% were seen once; the top ten hold approximately 4.7%. As concerns this clone: As yet, its antigen is unknown.

Time point in this sample: week 35, safety follow-up. Each dose delivered 300 ug of mutant IDH1 20-mer peptide subcutaneously with imiquimod. Donor tumors were new WHO grade 3 or 4 IDH1-mutant, ATRX-lost astrocytomas. Sequencing used PBMCs, obtained from a glioma patient whose treatment included an IDH1 peptide vaccine. The source is a woman aged 40 to 55 with glioma. Some clones in this sample may be carry-over from other donors' samples. J is TRBJ1-2 and V is TRBV25-1; no definite D call. The CDR3 DNA reads as TGTGCCAGCAGTGAAGCGAATCTGCCCCTATATGGCTACACCTTC. Translated, it gives CASSEANLPLYGYTF.